The TCR beta chain described here comes from a study of blood T cell repertoires in COVID-19. About the research overall: Sites across the United States, Italy and Spain contributed samples from acute and convalescent COVID-19. PBMCs, B-cell-depleted T cells, or T cells provided the cDNA or gDNA that made up the material.

The length of the CDR3 is 14 residues. CDR1 is MNHEY and CDR2 is SVGAGI in the germline V gene. V gave up 2 bases and J gave up 0 bases, with 5 bases separating them. Original data processing: Using reference gene primer amplification, nucleated cell counts were estimated. The repertoire was sequenced with immunoSEQ multiplex PCR; TCRdb's copy has only in-frame clones and lacks some. D and trimming come from the DNA, and the V and J calls and clone size come from that table. The table lists some 70,000 clones, 85% of them singletons, with under 3% in the top ten. The clonotype comes from an elderly man with acute or convalescent COVID-19. The sample consisted of peripheral blood. The rearrangement uses TRBV6-5 and TRBJ1-5; no definite D call. CDR3 bases: TGTGCCAGCAGTTACGGCTTTAGCAATCAGCCCCAGCATTTT. Protein product: CASSYGFSNQPQHF.